The rows below give T cell receptor beta chains drawn from one sample of a study of blood T cell repertoires in COVID-19. The table came from immunoSEQ multiplex PCR; TCRdb's copy has only in-frame clones and leaves some out. Among approximately 160,000 clones listed, approximately 93% were seen once. The specimen was peripheral blood. The source is a woman aged 55-70 years with COVID-19, enrolled during active disease. The CDR3 runs from the conserved cysteine through the conserved F or W. D genes are given only for firm matches. Some rows mark clone size as missing; the rest say once, few, many or name a class of expanded clone.

size: once
J: TRBJ2-2
V: TRBV9
D: TRBD2
CDR3: CASSASGGASGELFF
DNA: TGTGCCAGCAGCGCCAGCGGGGGGGCCTCCGGGGAGCTGTTTTTT

size: NA
J: TRBJ2-3
V: TRBV5-4
D: NA
CDR3: CASSFSDISTDTQYF
DNA: TGTGCCAGCAGCTTTAGCGACATCAGCACAGATACGCAGTATTTT

size: NA
J: TRBJ1-6
V: TRBV6-4
D: NA
CDR3: CASSEGRGNSPLHF
DNA: TGTGCCAGCAGTGAGGGCAGGGGTAATTCACCCCTCCACTTT

size: few
J: TRBJ1-1
V: TRBV27
D: TRBD1
CDR3: CASSRYFSSDRATEAFF
DNA: TGTGCCAGCAGTCGCTATTTTTCCTCCGACAGGGCCACTGAAGCTTTCTTT

size: NA
J: TRBJ1-3
V: TRBV11-3
D: NA
CDR3: CASSSGTRTGNTIYF
DNA: TGTGCCAGCAGCTCGGGGACAAGAACTGGAAACACCATATATTTT

size: NA
J: TRBJ1-3
V: TRBV15
D: TRBD1
CDR3: CATSRDIGQGRLRRNTIYF
DNA: TGTGCCACCAGCAGAGATATAGGACAGGGGAGACTTCGTAGAAACACCATATATTTT

size: NA
J: TRBJ1-1
V: TRBV30
D: NA
CDR3: CAWQGMNTEAFF
DNA: TGTGCCTGGCAGGGTATGAACACTGAAGCTTTCTTT

size: NA
J: TRBJ2-7
V: TRBV2
D: NA
CDR3: CASSEESGWGYEQYF
DNA: TGTGCCAGCAGTGAAGAGTCAGGGTGGGGCTACGAGCAGTACTTC

size: once
J: TRBJ2-3
V: TRBV24-1
D: NA
CDR3: CATSDSQGDTQYF
DNA: TGTGCCACCAGTGATTCACAGGGAGATACGCAGTATTTT

size: NA
J: TRBJ2-2
V: TRBV2
D: NA
CDR3: CASSEELAGELFF
DNA: TGTGCCAGCAGTGAGGAGTTGGCCGGGGAGCTGTTTTTT

size: once
J: TRBJ2-1
V: TRBV24-1
D: NA
CDR3: CATIGEIGNEQFF
DNA: TGTGCCACCATAGGGGAAATTGGGAATGAGCAGTTCTTC

size: NA
J: TRBJ1-3
V: TRBV7-2
D: NA
CDR3: CASSRRDSGNTIYF
DNA: TGTGCCAGCAGCCGTCGGGACTCTGGAAACACCATATATTTT

size: NA
J: TRBJ2-3
V: TRBV3-1/TRBV3-2
D: TRBD2
CDR3: CASSQVSSGGAYGKDTQYF
DNA: TGTGCCAGCAGCCAAGTTTCCAGCGGGGGGGCCTATGGGAAAGATACGCAGTATTTT

size: NA
J: TRBJ1-1
V: TRBV5-1
D: NA
CDR3: CASSLLSGGTGTEAFF
DNA: TGCGCCAGCAGCTTGCTCTCCGGGGGGACTGGTACTGAAGCTTTCTTT

size: NA
J: TRBJ1-1
V: TRBV15
D: TRBD1
CDR3: CATSRGRGKLNTEAFF
DNA: TGTGCCACCAGCAGAGGCAGGGGGAAGTTGAACACTGAAGCTTTCTTT

size: NA
J: TRBJ2-5
V: TRBV27
D: NA
CDR3: CASTSTGQETQYF
DNA: TGTGCCAGCACATCGACAGGCCAAGAGACCCAGTACTTC

size: NA
J: TRBJ1-3
V: TRBV11-2
D: TRBD1
CDR3: CASSRRDSRPGNTIYF
DNA: TGTGCCAGCAGCCGTAGGGACAGTCGCCCTGGAAACACCATATATTTT

size: NA
J: TRBJ1-1
V: TRBV27
D: TRBD1
CDR3: CASGTGGVEAFF
DNA: TGTGCCAGTGGGACAGGGGGAGTTGAAGCTTTCTTT

size: NA
J: TRBJ2-1
V: TRBV9
D: NA
CDR3: CASSAGTNYNEQFF
DNA: TGTGCCAGCAGCGCGGGGACAAATTACAATGAGCAGTTCTTC

size: NA
J: TRBJ1-6
V: TRBV7-2
D: NA
CDR3: CASRGGVNSPLHF
DNA: TGTGCCAGCAGGGGAGGGGTGAATTCACCCCTCCACTTT

size: NA
J: TRBJ1-2
V: TRBV2
D: NA
CDR3: CASSEERGSEGYTF
DNA: TGTGCCAGCAGTGAGGAGAGAGGGAGTGAAGGCTACACCTTC

size: NA
J: TRBJ2-7
V: TRBV6-2/TRBV6-3
D: TRBD2
CDR3: CASSYGGGEYYEQYF
DNA: TGTGCCAGCAGTTACGGCGGGGGGGAATACTACGAGCAGTACTTC

size: NA
J: TRBJ2-3
V: TRBV27
D: NA
CDR3: CASSENRVSTDTQYF
DNA: TGTGCCAGCAGTGAGAACAGGGTGAGCACAGATACGCAGTATTTT

size: NA
J: TRBJ2-1
V: TRBV18
D: NA
CDR3: CASSPLDTPYNEQFF
DNA: TGTGCCAGCTCACCATTGGACACCCCCTACAATGAGCAGTTCTTC

size: NA
J: TRBJ1-2
V: TRBV5-3
D: NA
CDR3: CARSLLPKGDYYGYTF
DNA: TGTGCCAGAAGCTTGCTCCCCAAGGGAGATTACTATGGCTACACCTTC

size: NA
J: TRBJ2-7
V: TRBV6-5
D: NA
CDR3: CASSYGDTRYEQYF
DNA: TGTGCCAGCAGTTACGGCGACACCCGATACGAGCAGTACTTC

size: NA
J: TRBJ1-2
V: TRBV27
D: TRBD1
CDR3: CASSLRQGYGYTF
DNA: TGTGCCAGCAGTTTAAGACAGGGATATGGCTACACCTTC

size: NA
J: TRBJ2-1
V: TRBV11-3
D: NA
CDR3: CASSSLAVNEQFF
DNA: TGTGCCAGCAGCTCCCTAGCAGTCAATGAGCAGTTCTTC

size: NA
J: TRBJ2-2
V: TRBV12-3/TRBV12-4
D: NA
CDR3: CASSSRFGELFF
DNA: TGTGCCAGCAGTTCGAGGTTCGGGGAGCTGTTTTTT

size: NA
J: TRBJ1-2
V: TRBV6-2/TRBV6-3
D: NA
CDR3: CASSYSRHSYGYTF
DNA: TGTGCCAGCAGTTACTCGCGGCATTCCTATGGCTACACCTTC

size: NA
J: TRBJ2-7
V: TRBV6-2/TRBV6-3
D: NA
CDR3: CASSRPQGKSYEQYF
DNA: TGTGCCAGCAGTCGGCCACAGGGAAAGTCCTACGAGCAGTACTTC

size: few
J: TRBJ2-7
V: TRBV7-9
D: NA
CDR3: CASSPRDKSSYEQYF
DNA: TGTGCCAGCAGCCCCAGGGACAAGAGCTCCTACGAGCAGTACTTC

size: NA
J: TRBJ2-2
V: TRBV2
D: NA
CDR3: CASSATHTGELFF
DNA: TGTGCCAGCAGCGCGACACACACCGGGGAGCTGTTTTTT

size: once
J: TRBJ1-4
V: TRBV5-1
D: TRBD1
CDR3: CASSLGYRGPNEKLFF
DNA: TGCGCCAGCAGCTTGGGTTACAGGGGGCCTAATGAAAAACTGTTTTTT

size: NA
J: TRBJ1-1
V: TRBV5-4
D: NA
CDR3: CASSRGRRGVTEAFF
DNA: TGTGCCAGCAGCCGTGGGCGCAGGGGCGTCACTGAAGCTTTCTTT

size: NA
J: TRBJ2-2
V: TRBV11-2
D: NA
CDR3: CASSAGQITGELFF
DNA: TGTGCCAGCAGCGCGGGACAGATCACCGGGGAGCTGTTTTTT

size: NA
J: TRBJ2-7
V: TRBV7-8
D: NA
CDR3: CASSLSGGLFYEQYF
DNA: TGTGCCAGCAGCTTAAGTGGCGGCCTCTTCTACGAGCAGTACTTC

size: NA
J: TRBJ1-1
V: TRBV5-1
D: TRBD1
CDR3: CASSNTGGSSEAFF
DNA: TGCGCCAGCAGCAATACAGGGGGCTCCTCTGAAGCTTTCTTT

size: NA
J: TRBJ2-3
V: TRBV2
D: TRBD2
CDR3: CASRHGLAGGLDTQYF
DNA: TGTGCCAGCAGGCACGGACTAGCGGGGGGCCTAGATACGCAGTATTTT

size: NA
J: TRBJ1-2
V: TRBV18
D: TRBD1
CDR3: CASSPRTQPGGPDGYTF
DNA: TGTGCCAGCTCACCACGCACTCAGCCAGGGGGACCGGATGGCTACACCTTC

size: NA
J: TRBJ1-4
V: TRBV5-1
D: NA
CDR3: CASTDTGTTNEKLFF
DNA: TGCGCCAGCACCGATACAGGAACAACTAATGAAAAACTGTTTTTT

size: once
J: TRBJ1-2
V: TRBV3-1/TRBV3-2
D: NA
CDR3: CASSQDLYFGDTGNYGYTF
DNA: TGTGCCAGCAGCCAAGATCTTTATTTCGGGGACACCGGTAACTATGGCTACACCTTC

size: NA
J: TRBJ1-6
V: TRBV4-2
D: TRBD1
CDR3: CASSQDRGQGNSPLHF
DNA: TGTGCCAGCAGCCAAGACAGGGGGCAAGGTAATTCACCCCTCCACTTT

size: NA
J: TRBJ1-2
V: TRBV6-2/TRBV6-3
D: NA
CDR3: CASSYSSYGYTF
DNA: TGTGCCAGCAGTTACTCGAGCTATGGCTACACCTTC

size: NA
J: TRBJ2-5
V: TRBV3-1/TRBV3-2
D: NA
CDR3: CASSQDLRGGIQETQYF
DNA: TGTGCCAGCAGCCAAGATTTAAGAGGCGGGATCCAAGAGACCCAGTACTTC

size: NA
J: TRBJ2-7
V: TRBV12-3/TRBV12-4
D: TRBD1
CDR3: CASSVGQEYEQYF
DNA: TGTGCCAGCAGTGTGGGACAGGAGTACGAGCAGTACTTC

size: NA
J: TRBJ1-2
V: TRBV5-1
D: NA
CDR3: CASSQDSLGAYGYTF
DNA: TGCGCCAGCAGCCAGGACAGTTTGGGGGCATATGGCTACACCTTC

size: NA
J: TRBJ2-7
V: TRBV7-2
D: NA
CDR3: CASSLVLYEQYF
DNA: TGTGCCAGCAGCTTAGTACTCTACGAGCAGTACTTC

size: NA
J: TRBJ1-1
V: TRBV5-8
D: TRBD1
CDR3: CASSPRQGSRTEAFF
DNA: TGTGCCAGCAGCCCTCGACAGGGGAGCAGGACTGAAGCTTTCTTT

size: NA
J: TRBJ1-4
V: TRBV7-2
D: NA
CDR3: CASSLGLQGGKLFF
DNA: TGTGCCAGCAGCTTAGGTCTACAGGGCGGAAAACTGTTTTTT

size: NA
J: TRBJ2-3
V: TRBV6-6
D: TRBD2
CDR3: CASTPVQRGLPDTQYF
DNA: TGTGCCAGCACCCCTGTACAGCGGGGTCTGCCAGATACGCAGTATTTT

size: once
J: TRBJ2-4
V: TRBV7-2
D: NA
CDR3: CARSGIGAKNIQYF
DNA: TGTGCCAGATCAGGGATCGGTGCCAAAAACATTCAGTACTTC

size: NA
J: TRBJ2-5
V: TRBV4-1
D: NA
CDR3: CASSLADPETQYF
DNA: TGCGCCAGCAGCCTAGCGGATCCGGAGACCCAGTACTTC

size: NA
J: TRBJ2-7
V: TRBV9
D: TRBD1
CDR3: CASSVGGTGYEQYF
DNA: TGTGCCAGCAGCGTAGGGGGGACAGGCTACGAGCAGTACTTC

size: NA
J: TRBJ2-7
V: TRBV6-5
D: TRBD1
CDR3: CATRQGVLYEQYF
DNA: TGTGCCACTCGACAGGGGGTTCTATACGAGCAGTACTTC

size: NA
J: TRBJ1-1
V: TRBV7-2
D: NA
CDR3: CASSLSGAWGYSEAFF
DNA: TGTGCCAGCAGCTTATCAGGGGCCTGGGGGTACTCTGAAGCTTTCTTT

size: NA
J: TRBJ1-1
V: TRBV11-3
D: NA
CDR3: CASSLLVNTEAFF
DNA: TGTGCCAGCAGCTTGCTAGTGAACACTGAAGCTTTCTTT

size: NA
J: TRBJ1-1
V: TRBV4-2
D: NA
CDR3: CASSQDLRGNTEAFF
DNA: TGTGCCAGCAGCCAAGATCTAAGAGGGAACACTGAAGCTTTCTTT

size: NA
J: TRBJ2-7
V: TRBV5-6
D: TRBD1
CDR3: CASTHRGPVWEQYF
DNA: TGTGCCAGCACCCACAGGGGGCCCGTGTGGGAGCAGTACTTC